This TCR beta chain is from a study of blood T cell repertoires in COVID-19. Clones were read by immunoSEQ multiplex PCR, and TCRdb kept only the in-frame ones, dropping some. Of 190,000 or so clones detected, around 90% appear once; the ten largest clones hold about 0.59%. Sequenced: peripheral blood. The source is a man over 45 with acute or convalescent COVID-19.

CDR3 nucleotide sequence: TGTGCCATCAGTGAGAGGGGGGGCCTCAATGAAAAACTGTTTTTT. Its translation is CAISERGGLNEKLFF. The rearrangement links TRBV10-3 to TRBJ1-4; possible D gene TRBD1, 6 bases. V lost 2 bases to trimming and J lost 5 bases, with 12 bases between them. CDR1 ENHRY and CDR2 SYGVKD come from the germline V gene. The CDR3 contains 15 residues.